This T cell receptor (beta chain) was captured in a study of T cell responses to AZD1222 COVID-19 vaccine (dated by TCRdb to the early 2020s). As for the study more broadly: TCR sequencing covered fewer than 250 trial participants: 200 to 220 given two doses of AZD1222 and about 26 given two doses of MenACWY control vaccine. Enrollment into the trials was organized by age into subgroups of 18-55, 56-69 and 70-plus years, and those subgroups contained approximately 160, 26 and 62 TCR-sequenced participants, respectively.

As concerns this clone: Its antigen is unknown. Per-nucleotide qualities are absent, and no much larger clonotype sits a single base away.

The paper's findings and limits, for the study overall: Vaccine-associated CD4 TCRs spanned the whole spike protein, with dominant responses in regions 160-218 and 743-854. Epitopes outside the regions mutated in the B.1.351 and B.1.1.7 variants were reportedly recognized by nearly half of the unique spike-specific TCRs. The 56-69-year group was small, and its depth increase did not reach significance, likely because of low power. After two AZD1222 doses, both the breadth and the depth of spike-specific TCRs were significantly higher than at day 0 and than in MenACWY recipients. Only six or seven AZD1222 recipients were SARS-CoV-2 seropositive at baseline, limiting conclusions about previously exposed vaccinees. Most participants were white British and females outnumbered males, and the authors suggested that clonal diversity may have been underestimated. Because no day 14 peak-response samples were available, the repertoires could be characterized only after the peak T cell response.

The CDR3 regions of human TCRbeta chains were analyzed by immunosequencing. Under the source paper's analysis protocol: Repertoire TCRs were checked for matches against a reference library of SARS-CoV-2-specific TCRs that had been generated using the MIRA antigen-specificity platform. Breadth was defined as the fraction of unique TCRs that were SARS-CoV-2-associated. Depth was defined as the fraction of total T cells that were SARS-CoV-2-associated. Using the MIRA data, each spike-specific TCR was mapped to the spike region that the TCR reacts to and placed in a CD4 or CD8 class. Log10-transformed breadth and depth values were compared by one-way ANOVA with Sidak's multiple comparisons tests. As stored in TCRdb, this immuneACCESS dataset retains in-frame rearrangements with V and J assigned. A fraction of the clones does not appear; measured against another copy, unresolved V genes explain less than half of the discrepancy, and the remainder lacks a known reason. Clone size and the V and J calls come from that table; the DNA yielded D and trimming. This sample gives roughly 130,000 clones in total; less than 95% of them show up just once. The ten top clones hold 7.5% to 9.5% of the sample.

There are 18 amino acids in the CDR3, from cysteine to phenylalanine inclusive. Just the 54-base CDR3 DNA is kept, in frame starting at base 1. Ends trimmed: V by 3 bases, J by 5 bases; bases unmatched to a gene: 11. Taken from the germline V gene, the CDR1 and CDR2 loops are KGHSH and LQKENI. The time point label corresponds to: about 28 days (+/-7) after the second vaccine dose. According to the study, the label for this sample's treatment or condition signals: meningococcal conjugate vaccine given as trial control. Vaccinee samples were obtained from the UK trials COV001 and COV002, which included a single-blind randomized controlled phase 2/3 trial of AZD1222 (ChAdOx1 nCoV-19) in healthy adults. For TCRbeta chain sequencing, PBMC samples were collected from trial participants at day 0 and at day 28 after the second dose.

The chain employs TRBV18 and TRBJ2-1; 12 central bases correspond to TRBD2. This clonotype was sampled from an adult who received the MenACWY meningococcal vaccine as a control. The sample in question was peripheral blood, obtained 28 days after the second dose of the MenACWY control vaccine. CDR3 protein: CASSPNLRGTSGHNEQFF. The DNA is as follows: TGTGCCAGCTCACCCAATTTAAGGGGGACTAGCGGGCACAATGAGCAGTTCTTC.